This TCR beta chain was sequenced in a study of T cell changes during pregnancy in multiple sclerosis. With 5 bases removed from V and 4 bases from J, the gap between germline ends came to 14 bases. Germline V CDR1 and CDR2: MNHNS, SASEGT. The CDR3 consists of 14 residues. Here immunoSEQ multiplex PCR was the method, and the copy in TCRdb shows in-frame clones only, minus some. The sample yields about 89,000 clones, around 94% seen once. The receptor's source is a female donor with multiple sclerosis, enrolled in a pregnancy study. The rearrangement uses TRBV6-1 and TRBJ1-2; TRBD1 might be the D (6 bases). Sequences were derived from peripheral blood, sampled in the third trimester of pregnancy. The chain's CDR3 is CASSSRNRAYGYTF. The CDR3 DNA reads as TGTGCCAGCAGTTCACGGAACAGGGCCTATGGCTACACCTTC.